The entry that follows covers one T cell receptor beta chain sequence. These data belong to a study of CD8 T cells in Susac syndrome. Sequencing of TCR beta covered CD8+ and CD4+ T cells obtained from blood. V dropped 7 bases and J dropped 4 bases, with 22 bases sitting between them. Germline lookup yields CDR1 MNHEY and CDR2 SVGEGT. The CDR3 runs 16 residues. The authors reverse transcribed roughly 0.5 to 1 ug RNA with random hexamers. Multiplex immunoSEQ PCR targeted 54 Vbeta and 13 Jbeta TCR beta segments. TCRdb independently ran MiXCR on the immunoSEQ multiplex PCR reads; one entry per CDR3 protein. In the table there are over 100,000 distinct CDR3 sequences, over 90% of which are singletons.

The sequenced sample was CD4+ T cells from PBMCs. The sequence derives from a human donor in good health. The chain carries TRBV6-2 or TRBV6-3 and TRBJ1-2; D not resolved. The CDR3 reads CASTDYSPAGPYGYTF. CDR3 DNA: TGTGCCAGCACCGACTATTCCCCGGCAGGCCCCTATGGCTACACCTTC.